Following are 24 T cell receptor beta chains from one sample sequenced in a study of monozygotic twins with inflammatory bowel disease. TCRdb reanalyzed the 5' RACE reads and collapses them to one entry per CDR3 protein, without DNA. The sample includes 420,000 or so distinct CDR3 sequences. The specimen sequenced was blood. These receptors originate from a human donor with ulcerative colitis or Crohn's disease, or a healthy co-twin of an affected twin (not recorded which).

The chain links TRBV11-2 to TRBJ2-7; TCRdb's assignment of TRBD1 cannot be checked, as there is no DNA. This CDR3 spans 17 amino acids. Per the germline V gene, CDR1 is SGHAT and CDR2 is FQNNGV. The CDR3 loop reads CASRPINPGHRFGEQYF.

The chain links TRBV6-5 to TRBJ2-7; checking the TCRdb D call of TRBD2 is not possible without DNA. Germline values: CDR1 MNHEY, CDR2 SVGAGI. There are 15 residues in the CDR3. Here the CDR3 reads CASSSRTSGSYEQYF.

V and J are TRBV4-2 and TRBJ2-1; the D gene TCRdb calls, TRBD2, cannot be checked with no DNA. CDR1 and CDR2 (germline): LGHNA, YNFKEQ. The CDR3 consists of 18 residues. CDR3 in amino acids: CASSQVQIPGLGNNEQFF.

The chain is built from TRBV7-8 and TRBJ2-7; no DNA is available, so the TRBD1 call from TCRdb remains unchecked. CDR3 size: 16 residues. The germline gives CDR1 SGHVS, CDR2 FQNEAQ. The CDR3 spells CASSLANPGTAYEQYF.

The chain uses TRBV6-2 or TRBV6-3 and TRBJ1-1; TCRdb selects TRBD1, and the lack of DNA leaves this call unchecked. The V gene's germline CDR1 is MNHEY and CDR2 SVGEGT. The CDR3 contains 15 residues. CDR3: CASKRSGQGNTEAFF.

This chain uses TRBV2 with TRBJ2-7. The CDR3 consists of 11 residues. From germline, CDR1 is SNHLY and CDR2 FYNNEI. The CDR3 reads CASSGGAGRNF.

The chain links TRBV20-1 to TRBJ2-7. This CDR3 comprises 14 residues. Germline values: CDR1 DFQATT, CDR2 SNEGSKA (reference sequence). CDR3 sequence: CSASSPGKPYEQYF.

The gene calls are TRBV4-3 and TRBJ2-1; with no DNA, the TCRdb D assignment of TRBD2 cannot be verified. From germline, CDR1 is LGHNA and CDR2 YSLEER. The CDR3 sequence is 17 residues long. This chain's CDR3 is CASSQDPVAGGMDEQFF.

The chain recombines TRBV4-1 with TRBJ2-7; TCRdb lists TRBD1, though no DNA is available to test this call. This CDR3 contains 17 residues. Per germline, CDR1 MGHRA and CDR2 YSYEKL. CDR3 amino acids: CASSRGQGPPVEGEQYF.

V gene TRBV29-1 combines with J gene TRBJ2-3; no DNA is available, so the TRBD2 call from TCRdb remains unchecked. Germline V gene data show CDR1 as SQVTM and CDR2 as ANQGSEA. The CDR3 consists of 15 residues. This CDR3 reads CSAPMTSGRSDTQYF.

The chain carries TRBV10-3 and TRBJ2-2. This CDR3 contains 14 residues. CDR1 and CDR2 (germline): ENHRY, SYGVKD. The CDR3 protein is CAISDPTNTGELFF.

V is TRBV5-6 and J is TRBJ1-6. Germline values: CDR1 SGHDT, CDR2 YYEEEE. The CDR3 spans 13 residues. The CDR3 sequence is CASSFSISSPLHF.

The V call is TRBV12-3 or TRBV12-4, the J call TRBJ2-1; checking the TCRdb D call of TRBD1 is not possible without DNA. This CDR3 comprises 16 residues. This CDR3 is CASSLVPAGVRNEQFF.

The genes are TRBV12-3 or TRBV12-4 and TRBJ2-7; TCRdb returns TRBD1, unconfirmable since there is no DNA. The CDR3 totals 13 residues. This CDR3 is CASNAGYSYEQYF.

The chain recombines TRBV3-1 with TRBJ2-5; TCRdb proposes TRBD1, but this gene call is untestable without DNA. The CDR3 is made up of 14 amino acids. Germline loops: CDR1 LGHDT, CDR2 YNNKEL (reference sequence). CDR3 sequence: CASSLRVHGETQYF.

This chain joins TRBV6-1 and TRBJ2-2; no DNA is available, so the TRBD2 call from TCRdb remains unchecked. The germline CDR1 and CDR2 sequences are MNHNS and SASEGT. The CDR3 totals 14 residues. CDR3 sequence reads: CASFPYRNTGELFF.

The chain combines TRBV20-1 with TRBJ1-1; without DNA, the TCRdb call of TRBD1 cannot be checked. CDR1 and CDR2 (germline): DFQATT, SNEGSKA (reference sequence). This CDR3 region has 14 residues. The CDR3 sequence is CSVRGGTVNTEAFF.

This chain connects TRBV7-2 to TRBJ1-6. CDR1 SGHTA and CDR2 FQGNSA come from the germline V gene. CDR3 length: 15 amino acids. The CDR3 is CASSFESSYNSPLHF. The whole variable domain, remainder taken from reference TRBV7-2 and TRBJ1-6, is GAGVSQSPSNKVTEKGKDVELRCDPISGHTALYWYRQSLGQGLEFLIYFQGNSAPDKSGLPSDRFSAERTGGSVSTLTIQRTQQEDSAVYLCASSFESSYNSPLHFGNGTRLTVT.

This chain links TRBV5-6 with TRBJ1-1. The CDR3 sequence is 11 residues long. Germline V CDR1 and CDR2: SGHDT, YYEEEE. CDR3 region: CASSSNTEAFF.

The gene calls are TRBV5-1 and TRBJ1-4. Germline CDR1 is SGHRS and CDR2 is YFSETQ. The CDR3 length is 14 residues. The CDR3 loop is CASSLGTPNEKLFF.

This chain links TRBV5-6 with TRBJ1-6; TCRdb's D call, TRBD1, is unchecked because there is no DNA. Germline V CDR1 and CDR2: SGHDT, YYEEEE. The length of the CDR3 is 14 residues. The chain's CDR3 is CASGQGDRNSPLHF.

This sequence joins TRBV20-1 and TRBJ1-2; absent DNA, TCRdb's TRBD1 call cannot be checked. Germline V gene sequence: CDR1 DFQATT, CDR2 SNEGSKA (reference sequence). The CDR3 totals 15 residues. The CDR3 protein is CSARDRTGPNYGYTF.

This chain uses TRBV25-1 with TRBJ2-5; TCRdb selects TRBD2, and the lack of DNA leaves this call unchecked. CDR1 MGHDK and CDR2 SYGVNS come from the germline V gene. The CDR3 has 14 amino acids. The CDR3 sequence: CASSEYSGQETQYF. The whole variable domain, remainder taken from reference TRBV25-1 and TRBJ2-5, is EADIYQTPRYLVIGTGKKITLECSQTMGHDKMYWYQQDPGMELHLIHYSYGVNSTEKGDLSSESTVSRIRTEHFPLTLESARPSHTSQYLCASSEYSGQETQYFGPGTRLLVL.

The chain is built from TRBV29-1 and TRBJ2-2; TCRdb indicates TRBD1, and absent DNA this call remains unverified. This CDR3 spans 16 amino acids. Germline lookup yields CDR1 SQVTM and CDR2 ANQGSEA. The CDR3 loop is CSVEDLRTGTTGELFF.